The 32 T cell receptor beta chains in this list originate from one sample, sequenced in a study of OX40 agonist ivuxolimab in advanced cancers. Clones were read by immunoSEQ multiplex PCR, and TCRdb kept only the in-frame ones, dropping some. This table holds tens of thousands of clones, about 91% found once. Source: CD4+ or CD8+ T cells sorted from blood, taken in a trial of the OX40 agonist ivuxolimab. These receptors all come from an adult with an advanced solid tumor such as melanoma, head and neck, liver or kidney cancer.

The rearrangement joins TRBV27 to TRBJ2-2; D not certain. This CDR3 has 15 amino acids. Trimming shortened V by 2 bases and J by 6 bases, and 13 bases separated the two germline ends. Germline-derived CDR1 and CDR2 are MNHEY and SMNVEV (reference sequence). CDR3 sequence (DNA): TGTGCCAGCAGTTTAAAGGGTATCGGGTCCGGGGAGCTGTTTTTT. This codes for CASSLKGIGSGELFF.

The chain is built from TRBV14 and TRBJ1-2; D is undetermined. This CDR3 has 15 amino acids. Germline CDR1 SGHDN, CDR2 FVKESK. Between the trimmed V and J ends, which lost 0 bases and 5 bases, there was a span of 13 bases. The CDR3 is CASSQDPEALYGYTF. The DNA of the CDR3 is TGTGCCAGCAGCCAAGATCCTGAGGCCTTATATGGCTACACCTTC.

The CDR3 bases are TGTGCCAGCAGACCACTGGAGCCTGGGGCCAACGTCCTGACTTTC. Its protein is CASRPLEPGANVLTF. The chain employs TRBV7-9 and TRBJ2-6; D is unresolved. The V gene's germline CDR1 is SEHNR and CDR2 FQNEAQ (reference sequence). CDR3 length: 15 residues. The V gene lost 6 bases and the J gene lost 2 bases, with 11 bases spanning the gap.

This rearrangement joins TRBV7-9 to TRBJ2-2; TRBD1 matches at 7 bases. The CDR3 covers 16 residues. The V and J ends lost 5 bases and 0 bases, in that order; junction bases with no gene match: 6. Per germline, CDR1 SEHNR and CDR2 FQNEAQ (reference sequence). In DNA form, the CDR3 reads TGTGCCAGCAGCCTCCGACAGGGCTCGAACACCGGGGAGCTGTTTTTT. This encodes CASSLRQGSNTGELFF.

Concerning this clone itself: One junction end disagrees with the germline gene, perhaps due to a read error. The gene calls are TRBV7-3 and TRBJ2-7; D possibly uses TRBD1 or TRBD2 (5 bases each). Looked up from germline, CDR1 is SGHTA and CDR2 is FQGTGA. There are 15 residues in the CDR3. CDR3 DNA: TGTGCCAGCAGCCTAACCTCCGGGACGACCTACGAGCAGTACTTC. This encodes CASSLTSGTTYEQYF.

The chain links TRBV15 to TRBJ2-7; no clear D. This CDR3 is 16 amino acids long. Germline V gene lookup returns CDR1 LNHNV and CDR2 YYDKDF (reference sequence). V gave up 1 base and J gave up 3 bases, with 16 bases separating them. The CDR3 loop reads CATSRGFDGALYEQYF. The CDR3 DNA reads as TGTGCCACCAGCAGAGGGTTTGACGGAGCCCTCTACGAGCAGTACTTC. The variable domain in full, with the rest retrieved from reference TRBV15 and TRBJ2-7, is DAMVIQNPRYQVTQFGKPVTLSCSQTLNHNVMYWYQQKSSQAPKLLFHYYDKDFNNEADTPDNFQSRRPNTSFCFLDIRSPGLGDTAMYLCATSRGFDGALYEQYFGPGTRLTVT.

This chain joins TRBV19 and TRBJ2-1; no definite D call. With 1 base removed from V and 4 bases from J, the gap between germline ends came to 5 bases. CDR3 size: 13 residues. Germline V gene data show CDR1 as LNHDA and CDR2 as SQIVND (reference sequence). CDR3 loop: CASSIGPYNEQFF. CDR3 in DNA: TGTGCCAGTAGTATAGGTCCATACAATGAGCAGTTCTTC.

The J gene is TRBJ2-7, the V gene TRBV9; D not certain. V lost 0 bases and J 2 bases, leaving 15 bases between the germline ends. Germline V lookup: CDR1 SGDLS, CDR2 YYNGEE. The CDR3 runs to 16 residues. The CDR3 DNA is TGTGCCAGCAGCGTAGGTGGTACTACTTATACCTACGAGCAGTACTTC. Translated: CASSVGGTTYTYEQYF. The full variable domain, rest sourced from reference TRBV9 and TRBJ2-7, is DSGVTQTPKHLITATGQRVTLRCSPRSGDLSVYWYQQSLDQGLQFLIQYYNGEERAKGNILERFSAQQFPDLHSELNLSSLELGDSALYFCASSVGGTTYTYEQYFGPGTRLTVT.

V is TRBV7-9 and J is TRBJ2-1; D is possibly TRBD1 (5 bases). The length of the CDR3 is 13 residues. Trimming stripped 4 bases from V and 10 bases from J, with 14 bases between. Looked up from germline, CDR1 is SEHNR and CDR2 is FQNEAQ (reference sequence). CDR3 region: CASSSATWGEQFF. The CDR3 DNA reads as TGTGCCAGCAGCTCCGCCACTTGGGGCGAGCAGTTCTTC.

This clone has just a few counts. V usage is TRBV28 and J usage is TRBJ2-5; TRBD1 aligns across 9 bases. Trimming cost V 2 bases and J 3 bases; bases outside gene matches: 1. There are 14 residues in the CDR3. Germline assignment: CDR1 MDHEN and CDR2 SYDVKM. CDR3 bases: TGTGCCAGCAGTTTAAGGACAGGGGAAGAGACCCAGTACTTC. Encoded protein: CASSLRTGEETQYF.

The chain is built from TRBV2 and TRBJ2-1; 7 positions match TRBD2. The CDR3 is 12 amino acids. CDR1 is SNHLY and CDR2 is FYNNEI in the germline V gene. The V and J ends lost 6 bases and 6 bases, in that order; junction bases with no gene match: 2. CDR3 coding DNA: TGTGCCAGCAGAGTAGCGGGCAATGAGCAGTTCTTC. Residues: CASRVAGNEQFF.

This chain uses TRBV7-2 with TRBJ1-1, with a tentative D call TRBD1 (6 bases). CDR1 and CDR2 (germline): SGHTA, FQGNSA. V dropped 4 bases and J dropped 1 base, with 10 bases sitting between them. The CDR3 runs 14 residues. The CDR3 bases are TGTGCCAGCAGCTACCTGACAGGGAACACTGAAGCTTTCTTT. Its protein product is CASSYLTGNTEAFF.

The V call is TRBV28, the J call TRBJ2-1; 9 nucleotides agree with TRBD1. The junction had 3 bases not matched to a gene; V was cut back by 4 bases and J by 5 bases. The CDR3 length is 14 residues. The germline V gene encodes CDR1 MDHEN and CDR2 SYDVKM. CDR3 DNA: TGTGCCAGCAGTTACCGGGACAGGGACAATGAGCAGTTCTTC. It encodes CASSYRDRDNEQFF.

This rearrangement joins TRBV6-1 to TRBJ2-7, with 12 bases aligning to TRBD1. V was pared by 4 bases and J by 4 bases, with 5 bases of the junction left unmatched. The CDR3 runs 15 residues. Germline-derived CDR1 and CDR2 are MNHNS and SASEGT. The CDR3 spells CASSAGTGGIYEQYF. In DNA form, the CDR3 reads TGTGCCAGCAGTGCCGGGACAGGGGGCATATACGAGCAGTACTTC.

A single count supports this clone. The genes are TRBV6-5 and TRBJ2-7; unclear D gene. V was clipped by 5 bases and J by 2 bases, with 7 bases between them. This CDR3 comprises 12 residues. The germline V gene encodes CDR1 MNHEY and CDR2 SVGAGI. This CDR3 reads CASSPVPYEQYF. In DNA, the CDR3 is TGTGCCAGCAGTCCCGTCCCCTACGAGCAGTACTTC.

J is TRBJ2-7 and V is TRBV29-1, with D possibly matching TRBD2 (5 bases). This CDR3 contains 13 residues. CDR1 and CDR2 (germline): SQVTM, ANQGSEA. Trimming cost V 5 bases and J 3 bases, with 14 bases left between them. DNA for the CDR3: TGCAGCGTTCTCGACCGGACTGGCTACGAGCAGTACTTC. Residues: CSVLDRTGYEQYF.

This chain links TRBV7-9 with TRBJ1-1; D might be TRBD1 (6 bases). CDR3 size: 14 residues. V was cut by 2 bases and J by 1 base, with 8 bases left in between. Germline-derived CDR1 and CDR2 are SEHNR and FQNEAQ (reference sequence). The CDR3 nucleotides are TGTGCCAGCAGCTTATTGGGGGCGAACACTGAAGCTTTCTTT. Translated: CASSLLGANTEAFF.

The CDR3 region has the DNA TGCGCCAGCAGGCCAACAACAAGACCCTCTGGAAACACCATATATTTT. Its translation: CASRPTTRPSGNTIYF. The chain has TRBV5-1 and TRBJ1-3; D call uncertain. The CDR3 covers 16 residues. Germline V gene lookup returns CDR1 SGHRS and CDR2 YFSETQ. Trimming took 5 bases from V and 0 from J, leaving 15 bases between them.

This rearrangement joins TRBV6-1 to TRBJ1-1, with D uncertain. The V gene lost 3 bases and the J gene lost 4 bases, with 12 bases spanning the gap. The CDR3 extends over 14 amino acids. From germline, CDR1 is MNHNS and CDR2 SASEGT. The CDR3 bases are TGTGCCAGCAGTGATCGCCCGGAGGGCACTGAAGCTTTCTTT. Translation: CASSDRPEGTEAFF.

The V gene is TRBV7-6, the J gene TRBJ2-1; D not resolved. Germline V CDR1 and CDR2: SGHVS, FNYEAQ. V shed 6 bases and J shed 9 bases, with 15 bases lying between them. The CDR3 is 13 residues long. The chain's CDR3 is CASSVGRASEQFF. The CDR3 nucleotides are TGTGCCAGCAGTGTCGGCCGGGCAAGTGAGCAGTTCTTC.

V gene TRBV7-9 combines with J gene TRBJ1-1; D is unclear. The CDR3 loop spans 14 amino acids. Germline V CDR1 and CDR2: SEHNR, FQNEAQ (reference sequence). Trimming removed 1 base at V and 8 bases at J, with 14 bases between. The CDR3 DNA reads as TGTGCCAGCAGCTTAGTCTACGGGAGCACCGAAGCTTTCTTT. Protein: CASSLVYGSTEAFF.

The chain links TRBV7-2 to TRBJ2-7; 12 nucleotides match TRBD2. The CDR3 totals 15 residues. From germline, CDR1 is SGHTA and CDR2 FQGNSA. V was clipped by 1 base and J by 7 bases; unmatched bases: 5. The CDR3 DNA is TGTGCCAGCAGCTTAGAACTAGCGGGAGGTAATGAGCAGTACTTC. Translation: CASSLELAGGNEQYF.

The J gene is TRBJ2-7, the V gene TRBV9; D unclear. Trimming took off 4 bases at V and 5 bases at J, with 16 bases between the two ends. This CDR3 comprises 14 residues. Per the germline V gene, CDR1 is SGDLS and CDR2 is YYNGEE. This CDR3 is CASSPDPTPNEQYF. The CDR3 DNA follows: TGTGCCAGCAGCCCCGATCCGACTCCGAACGAGCAGTACTTC.

V and J are TRBV11-3 and TRBJ2-1; maybe TRBD2 (6 bases). Trimming shortened V by 1 base and J by 0 bases, and 7 bases separated the two germline ends. The CDR3 spans 15 residues. Germline V lookup: CDR1 SGHNT, CDR2 YENEEA. The CDR3 protein is CASSLGRGSYNEQFF. As DNA, the CDR3 is TGTGCCAGCAGCTTAGGGCGGGGCTCCTACAATGAGCAGTTCTTC.

The chain employs TRBV27 and TRBJ2-4; D unresolved. Looked up from germline, CDR1 is MNHEY and CDR2 is SMNVEV (reference sequence). Trimming removed 4 bases from V and 5 bases from J, with 9 bases in between. The CDR3 is 13 residues long. CDR3 sequence: CASSSLPQNIQYF. In nucleotides, the CDR3 is TGTGCCAGCAGTTCGTTACCCCAAAACATTCAGTACTTC.

The chain uses TRBV27 and TRBJ2-1; TRBD1 matches 8 bases. The ends lost 6 bases at V and 9 bases at J; junction bases unmatched: 7. CDR3 size: 13 residues. From germline, CDR1 is MNHEY and CDR2 SMNVEV (reference sequence). The CDR3 is CASSQTGVGEQFF. In DNA form, the CDR3 reads TGTGCCAGCAGCCAGACAGGGGTCGGTGAGCAGTTCTTC.

The V gene is TRBV29-1, the J gene TRBJ2-7; tentatively, D is TRBD2 (5 bases). The CDR3 runs to 11 residues. Germline CDR1 and CDR2: SQVTM and ANQGSEA. The V end lost 6 bases, the J end lost 5 bases, and 11 bases lay between the germline ends. The CDR3 protein is CSVVGSHEQYF. CDR3 in DNA: TGCAGCGTCGTAGGGAGCCACGAGCAGTACTTC.

The V and J genes are TRBV10-3 and TRBJ2-1; 9 bases align to TRBD1. The CDR3 loop spans 17 amino acids. V was clipped by 4 bases and J by 6 bases; unmatched bases: 13. Germline V gene data show CDR1 as ENHRY and CDR2 as SYGVKD. The chain's CDR3 is CAISAVSGTGLFNEQFF. The CDR3 coding sequence is TGTGCCATCAGTGCGGTCTCCGGGACAGGGCTCTTCAATGAGCAGTTCTTC.

In this sample, this clone turned up once. The rearrangement joins TRBV10-1 to TRBJ2-1; D might be TRBD2 (5 bases). V lost 4 bases and J lost 7, with 26 bases in between. This CDR3 comprises 18 residues. The germline V gene has CDR1 WNHNN and CDR2 SYGVQD (reference sequence). The CDR3 sequence is CASSGYPLERAVGNEQFF. The CDR3 region has the DNA TGCGCCAGCAGTGGGTACCCCCTCGAGAGGGCGGTCGGGAATGAGCAGTTCTTC.

Only a few counts were recorded for this clone. The rearrangement joins TRBV2 to TRBJ1-4; D gene ambiguous. The V and J ends lost 4 bases and 8 bases respectively, with 11 bases between them. There are 13 residues in the CDR3. Germline CDR1 and CDR2: SNHLY and FYNNEI. CDR3 sequence: CASSGAGWEKLFF. CDR3 DNA: TGTGCCAGCAGTGGAGCGGGTTGGGAAAAACTGTTTTTT.

The chain is built from TRBV25-1 and TRBJ2-7, with no clear D. V lost 3 bases, J lost 0 bases, and 3 bases lay in between. Germline CDR1 and CDR2: MGHDK and SYGVNS. The CDR3 is 12 amino acids. The CDR3 reads CASSDPSYEQYF. The CDR3 DNA is TGTGCCAGCAGTGACCCCTCCTACGAGCAGTACTTC.

This rearrangement joins TRBV7-8 to TRBJ2-3; 16 bases agree with TRBD2. V shed 4 bases, J shed 2 bases, and the junction held 6 bases outside the gene matches. The V gene's germline CDR1 is SGHVS and CDR2 FQNEAQ. The CDR3 covers 18 residues. CDR3 in amino acids: CASSSPGLAGGITDTQYF. CDR3 nucleotide sequence: TGTGCCAGCAGCTCACCGGGACTAGCGGGGGGGATCACAGATACGCAGTATTTT.